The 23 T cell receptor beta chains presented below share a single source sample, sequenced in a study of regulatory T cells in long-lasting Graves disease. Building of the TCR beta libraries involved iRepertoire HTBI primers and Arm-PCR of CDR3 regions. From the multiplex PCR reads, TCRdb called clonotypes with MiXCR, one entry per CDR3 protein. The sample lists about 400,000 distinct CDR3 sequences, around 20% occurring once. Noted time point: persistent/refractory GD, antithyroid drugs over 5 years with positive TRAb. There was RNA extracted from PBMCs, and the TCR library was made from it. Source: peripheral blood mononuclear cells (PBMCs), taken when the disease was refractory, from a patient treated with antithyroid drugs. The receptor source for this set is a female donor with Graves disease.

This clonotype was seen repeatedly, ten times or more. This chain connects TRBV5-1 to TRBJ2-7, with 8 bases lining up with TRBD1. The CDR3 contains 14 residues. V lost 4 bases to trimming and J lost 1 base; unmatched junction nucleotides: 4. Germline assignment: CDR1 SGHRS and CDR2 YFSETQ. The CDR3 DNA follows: TGCGCCAGCAGCATATGGACAGGGTCCTACGAGCAGTACTTC. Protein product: CASSIWTGSYEQYF. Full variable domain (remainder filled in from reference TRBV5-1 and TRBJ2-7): KAGVTQTPRYLIKTRGQQVTLSCSPISGHRSVSWYQQTPGQGLQFLFEYFSETQRNKGNFPGRFSGRQFSNSRSEMNVSTLELGDSALYLCASSIWTGSYEQYFGPGTRLTVT.

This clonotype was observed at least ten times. The CDR3 is CASSLGSLDEQFF. As DNA, the CDR3 is TGTGCCAGCAGCTTAGGTAGTCTAGATGAGCAGTTCTTC. The rearrangement joins TRBV7-2 to TRBJ2-1; D is unclear. Germline values: CDR1 SGHTA, CDR2 FQGNSA. The V end was cut by 1 base, the J end by 8 bases, with 9 bases between. CDR3 length: 13 residues.

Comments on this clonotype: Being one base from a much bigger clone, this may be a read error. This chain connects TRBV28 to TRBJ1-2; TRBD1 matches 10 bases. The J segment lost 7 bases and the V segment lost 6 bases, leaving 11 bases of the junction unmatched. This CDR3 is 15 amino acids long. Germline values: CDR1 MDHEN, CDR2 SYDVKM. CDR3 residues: CASSKDRGLICGYTF. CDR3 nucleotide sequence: TGTGCCAGCAGCAAAGACAGGGGGCTCATCTGTGGCTACACCTTC.

The chain's CDR3 is CASSQGSTYEQYF. The CDR3 DNA follows: TGCGCCAGCAGCCAGGGGAGCACCTACGAGCAGTACTTC. The chain employs TRBV4-3 and TRBJ2-7; TRBD2 is a possible D gene (5 bases). Germline loops: CDR1 LGHNA, CDR2 YSLEER. Between the trimmed V and J ends, which lost 3 bases and 2 bases, there was a span of 8 bases. The CDR3 has 13 residues.

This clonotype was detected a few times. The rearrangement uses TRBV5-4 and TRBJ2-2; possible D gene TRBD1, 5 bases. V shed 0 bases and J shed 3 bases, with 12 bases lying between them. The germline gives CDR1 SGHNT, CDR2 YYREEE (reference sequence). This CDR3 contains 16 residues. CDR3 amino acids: CASSLGGQGDTGELFF. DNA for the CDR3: TGTGCCAGCAGCTTGGGTGGGCAGGGCGACACCGGGGAGCTGTTTTTT.

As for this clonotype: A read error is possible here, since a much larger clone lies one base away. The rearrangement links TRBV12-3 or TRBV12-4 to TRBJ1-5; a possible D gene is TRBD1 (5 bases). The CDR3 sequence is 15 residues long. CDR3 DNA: TGTGCCAGCAGCCGATCTCAGGGCGGCAATCGGCCCCAGCATTTT. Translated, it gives CASSRSQGGNRPQHF.

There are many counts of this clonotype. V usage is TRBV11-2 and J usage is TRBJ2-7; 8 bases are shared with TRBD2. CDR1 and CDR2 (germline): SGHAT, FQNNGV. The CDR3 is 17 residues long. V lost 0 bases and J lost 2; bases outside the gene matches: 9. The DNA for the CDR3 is TGTGCCAGCAGCTTAGAATCGAATCTAGCGGGTCCCTACGAGCAGTACTTC. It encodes CASSLESNLAGPYEQYF.

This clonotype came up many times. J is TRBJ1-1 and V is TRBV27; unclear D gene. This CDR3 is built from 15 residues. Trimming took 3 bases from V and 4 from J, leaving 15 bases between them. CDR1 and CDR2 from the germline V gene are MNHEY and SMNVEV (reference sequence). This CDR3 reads CASSFSLSWGTEAFF. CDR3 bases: TGTGCCAGCAGTTTTTCCCTGTCCTGGGGCACTGAAGCTTTCTTT.

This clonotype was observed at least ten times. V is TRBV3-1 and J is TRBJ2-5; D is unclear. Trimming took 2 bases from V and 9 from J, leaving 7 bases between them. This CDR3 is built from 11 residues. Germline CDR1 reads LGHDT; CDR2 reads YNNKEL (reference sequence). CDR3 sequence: CASSQSAPQYF. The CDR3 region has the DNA TGTGCCAGCAGCCAATCGGCGCCCCAGTACTTC.

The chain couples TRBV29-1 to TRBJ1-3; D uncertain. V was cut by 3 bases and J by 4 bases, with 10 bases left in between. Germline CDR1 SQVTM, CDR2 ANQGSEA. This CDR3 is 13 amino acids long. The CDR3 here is CSVEPLYGNTIYF. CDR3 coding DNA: TGCAGCGTTGAGCCCCTCTACGGAAACACCATATATTTT.

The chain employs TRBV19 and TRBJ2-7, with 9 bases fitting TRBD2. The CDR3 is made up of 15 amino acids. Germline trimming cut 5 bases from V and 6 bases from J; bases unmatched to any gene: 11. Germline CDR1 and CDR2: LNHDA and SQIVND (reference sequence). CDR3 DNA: TGTGCCAGTAGTCGGGGCGTAGCGGGAGTAGTCGAGCAGTACTTC. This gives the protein CASSRGVAGVVEQYF.

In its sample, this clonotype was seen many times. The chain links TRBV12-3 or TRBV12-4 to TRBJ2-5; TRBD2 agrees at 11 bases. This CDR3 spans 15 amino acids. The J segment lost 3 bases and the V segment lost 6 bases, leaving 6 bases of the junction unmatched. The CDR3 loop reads CASSLIAGGKETQYF. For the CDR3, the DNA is TGTGCCAGCAGCCTAATAGCGGGAGGGAAAGAGACCCAGTACTTC.

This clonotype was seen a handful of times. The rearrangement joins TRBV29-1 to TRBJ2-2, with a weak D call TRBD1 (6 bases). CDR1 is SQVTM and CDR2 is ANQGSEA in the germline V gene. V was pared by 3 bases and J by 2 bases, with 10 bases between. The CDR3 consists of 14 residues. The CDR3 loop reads CSVDGGSNTGELFF. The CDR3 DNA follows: TGCAGCGTTGATGGGGGCTCTAACACCGGGGAGCTGTTTTTT.

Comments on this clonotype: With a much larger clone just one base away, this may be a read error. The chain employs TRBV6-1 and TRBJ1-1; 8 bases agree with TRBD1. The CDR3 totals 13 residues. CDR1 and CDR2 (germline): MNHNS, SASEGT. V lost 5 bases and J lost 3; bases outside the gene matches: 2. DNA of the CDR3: TGTGCCAGCAGTAACAGGGGGGACACTGAAGCTTTCTTT. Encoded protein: CASSNRGDTEAFF.

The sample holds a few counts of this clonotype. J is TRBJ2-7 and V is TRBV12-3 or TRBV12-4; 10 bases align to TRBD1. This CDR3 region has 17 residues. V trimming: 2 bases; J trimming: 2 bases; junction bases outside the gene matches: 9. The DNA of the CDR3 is TGTGCCAGCAGTTTAACGACAGGGGGCCATAGGGCCTACGAGCAGTACTTC. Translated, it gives CASSLTTGGHRAYEQYF.

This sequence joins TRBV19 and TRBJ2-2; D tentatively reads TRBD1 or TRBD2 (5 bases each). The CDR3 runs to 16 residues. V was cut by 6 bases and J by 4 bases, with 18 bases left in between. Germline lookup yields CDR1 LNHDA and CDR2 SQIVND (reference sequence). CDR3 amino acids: CASSLGTGRGTGELFF. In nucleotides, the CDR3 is TGTGCCAGTAGCCTTGGGACCGGTCGAGGCACCGGGGAGCTGTTTTTT.

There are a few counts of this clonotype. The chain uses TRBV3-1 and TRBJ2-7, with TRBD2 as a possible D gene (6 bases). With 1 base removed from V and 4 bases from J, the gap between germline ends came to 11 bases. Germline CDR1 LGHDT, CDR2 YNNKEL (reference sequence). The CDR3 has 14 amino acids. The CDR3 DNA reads TGTGCCAGCAGCCAAGCTGCGGGATCGTACGAGCAGTACTTC. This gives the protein CASSQAAGSYEQYF.

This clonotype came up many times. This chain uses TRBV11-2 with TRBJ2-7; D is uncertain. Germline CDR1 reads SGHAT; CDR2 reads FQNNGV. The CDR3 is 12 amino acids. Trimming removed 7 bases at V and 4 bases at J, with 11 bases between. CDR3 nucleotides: TGTGCCAGCACCTATAGTGGATACGAGCAGTACTTC. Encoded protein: CASTYSGYEQYF.

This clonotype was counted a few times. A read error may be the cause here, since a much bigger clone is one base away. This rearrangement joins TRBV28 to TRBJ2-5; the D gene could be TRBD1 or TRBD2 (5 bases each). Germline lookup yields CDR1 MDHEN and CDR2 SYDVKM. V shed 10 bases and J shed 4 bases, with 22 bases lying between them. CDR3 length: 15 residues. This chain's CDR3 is CAIPPGAPRGETQYF. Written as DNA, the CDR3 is TGTGCCATTCCCCCCGGGGCCCCTCGGGGAGAGACCCAGTACTTC.

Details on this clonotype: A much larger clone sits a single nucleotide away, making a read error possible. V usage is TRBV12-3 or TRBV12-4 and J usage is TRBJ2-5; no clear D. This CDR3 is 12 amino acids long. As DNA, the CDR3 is TGTGCCGGCAGTTTAGCCGCCGAGACCCAGTACTTC. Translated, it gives CAGSLAAETQYF.

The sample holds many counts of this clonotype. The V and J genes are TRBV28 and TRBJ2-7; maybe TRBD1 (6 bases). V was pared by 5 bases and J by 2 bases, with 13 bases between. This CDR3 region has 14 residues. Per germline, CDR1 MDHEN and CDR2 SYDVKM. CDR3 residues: CASSPRQETYEQYF. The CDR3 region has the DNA TGTGCCAGCAGTCCCCGACAGGAGACCTACGAGCAGTACTTC.

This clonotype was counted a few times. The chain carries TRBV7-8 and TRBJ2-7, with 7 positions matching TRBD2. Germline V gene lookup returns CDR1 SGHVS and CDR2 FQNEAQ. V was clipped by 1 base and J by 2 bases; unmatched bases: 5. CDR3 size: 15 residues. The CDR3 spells CASSLVSGGAYEQYF. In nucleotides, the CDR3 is TGTGCCAGCAGCTTAGTCTCGGGAGGCGCCTACGAGCAGTACTTC. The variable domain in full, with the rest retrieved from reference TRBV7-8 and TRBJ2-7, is GAGVSQSPRYKVAKRGQDVALRCDPISGHVSLFWYQQALGQGPEFLTYFQNEAQLDKSGLPSDRFFAERPEGSVSTLKIQRTQQEDSAVYLCASSLVSGGAYEQYFGPGTRLTVT.

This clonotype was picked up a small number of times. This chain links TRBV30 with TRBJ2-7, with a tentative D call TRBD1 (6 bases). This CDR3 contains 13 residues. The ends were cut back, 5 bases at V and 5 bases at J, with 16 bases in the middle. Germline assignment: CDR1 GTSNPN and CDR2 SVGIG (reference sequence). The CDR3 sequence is CAWYREEVHEQYF. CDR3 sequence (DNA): TGTGCCTGGTACAGGGAAGAAGTCCACGAGCAGTACTTC.